This T cell receptor beta chain is from a study of blood T cell repertoires in COVID-19. The CDR3 loop spans 15 amino acids. Trimming removed 3 bases at V and 13 bases at J, with 19 bases between. Germline V CDR1 and CDR2: MRHNA, SNTAGT. Clones were read by immunoSEQ multiplex PCR, and TCRdb kept only the in-frame ones, dropping some. The sample holds around 3,000 clones, roughly nine tenths seen once. This receptor was taken from a human donor with active COVID-19. The donor label of this sample is uncertain. Sample: peripheral blood. The V call is TRBV6-4, the J call TRBJ1-6; D may be TRBD1 (6 bases). The CDR3: CASSELTGGQSPLHF. The CDR3 DNA follows: TGTGCCAGCAGTGAGCTTACGGGGGGACAATCGCCCCTCCACTTT.